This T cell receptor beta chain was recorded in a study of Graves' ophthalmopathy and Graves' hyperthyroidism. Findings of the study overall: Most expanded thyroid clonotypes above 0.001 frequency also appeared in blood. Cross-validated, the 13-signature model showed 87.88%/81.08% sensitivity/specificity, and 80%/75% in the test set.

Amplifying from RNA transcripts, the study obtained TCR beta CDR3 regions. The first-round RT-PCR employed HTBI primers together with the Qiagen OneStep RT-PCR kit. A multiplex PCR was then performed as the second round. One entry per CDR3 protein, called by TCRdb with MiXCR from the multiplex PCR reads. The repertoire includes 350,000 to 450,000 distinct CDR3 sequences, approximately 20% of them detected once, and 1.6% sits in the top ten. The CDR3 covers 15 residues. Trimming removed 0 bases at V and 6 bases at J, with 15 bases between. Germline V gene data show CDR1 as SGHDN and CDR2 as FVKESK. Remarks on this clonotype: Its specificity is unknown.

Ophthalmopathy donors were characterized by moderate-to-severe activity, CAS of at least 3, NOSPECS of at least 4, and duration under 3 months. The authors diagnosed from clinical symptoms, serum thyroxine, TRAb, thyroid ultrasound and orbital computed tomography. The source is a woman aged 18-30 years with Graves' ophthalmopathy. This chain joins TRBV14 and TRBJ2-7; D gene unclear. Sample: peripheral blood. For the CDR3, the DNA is TGTGCCAGCAGCCAAGATAAGCTGTACGGCACCGAGCAGTACTTC. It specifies CASSQDKLYGTEQYF. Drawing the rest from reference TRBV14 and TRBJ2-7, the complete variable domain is EAGVTQFPSHSVIEKGQTVTLRCDPISGHDNLYWYRRVMGKEIKFLLHFVKESKQDESGMPNNRFLAERTGGTYSTLKVQPAELEDSGVYFCASSQDKLYGTEQYFGPGTRLTVT.